The clone carrying this T cell receptor beta chain was seen ten or more times. The junction differs from germline at one of its ends, possibly a read error. A single record per CDR3 protein comes from TCRdb applying MiXCR to the 5' RACE reads. There are roughly 87,000 distinct CDR3 sequences in the sample; approximately 16% occur only once, and roughly 6.2% lies in the top ten. The data stem from a study of T cells of healthy individuals. The CDR3 covers 11 residues. CDR1 is SNHLY, CDR2 FYNNEI, per germline. The sequence was obtained from a human donor in good health. The chain has TRBV2 and TRBJ2-7; a possible D gene is TRBD2 (5 bases). The CDR3 DNA follows: TGTGCCAGCAGTGTAGCGACTTCGATTTCTTTC. Its protein is CASSVATSISF.